This T cell receptor beta chain was sequenced during a study of regulatory T cells in long-lasting Graves disease. The overall study: By definition, persistent Graves' disease involved antithyroid drugs for over 5 years alongside positive TSH receptor antibodies.

This clonotype was detected ten times or more. Its target is unknown. iRepertoire HTBI primers and Arm-PCR of CDR3 regions built TCR beta libraries. Via MiXCR, TCRdb re-called the multiplex PCR reads, giving one row per CDR3 protein. The sample consists of fewer than 400,000 distinct CDR3 sequences, 20% to 25% of them appearing once. The study, taken as a whole, reports: The study found persistent patients shared more public clonotypes (over 2,500) than new patients (over 900). Under persistent disease, TRBV28, TRBJ1-2 and TRBJ2-5 were used preferentially.

Trimming shortened V by 1 base and J by 1 base, and 16 bases separated the two germline ends. Germline V gene lookup returns CDR1 MNHNS and CDR2 SASEGT. The CDR3 contains 17 residues. Time point specified: persistent/refractory GD, antithyroid drugs over 5 years with positive TRAb. RNA extracted from PBMCs served as the sequencing template. The genes are TRBV6-1 and TRBJ1-1, with D possibly TRBD1 on 6 matching bases. The input for sequencing was peripheral blood mononuclear cells (PBMCs), taken when the disease was refractory, from a patient treated with antithyroid drugs. This sequence was found in a female donor with Graves disease. This CDR3 reads CASSEDEVRGPNTEAFF. In DNA, the CDR3 is TGTGCCAGCAGTGAAGATGAGGTCAGGGGTCCGAACACTGAAGCTTTCTTT.